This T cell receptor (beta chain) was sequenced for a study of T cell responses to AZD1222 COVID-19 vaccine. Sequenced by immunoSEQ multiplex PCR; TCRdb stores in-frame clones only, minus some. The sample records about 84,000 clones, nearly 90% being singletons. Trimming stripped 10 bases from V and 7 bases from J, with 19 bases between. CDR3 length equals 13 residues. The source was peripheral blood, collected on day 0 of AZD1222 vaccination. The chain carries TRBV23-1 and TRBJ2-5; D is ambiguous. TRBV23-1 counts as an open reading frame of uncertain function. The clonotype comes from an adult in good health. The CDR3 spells CATPERPPGTQYF. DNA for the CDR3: TGCGCCACCCCGGAAAGGCCTCCCGGGACCCAGTACTTC.